These 28 T cell receptor beta chains were all obtained from the same sample, sequenced in a study of human T cells and chemical hapten exposure. Whole blood that had not been fractionated was the source of extracted total RNA. TCRdb ran MiXCR on the 5' RACE reads and lists one entry per CDR3 protein. The sample records some 150,000 distinct CDR3 sequences, around 4.4% being singletons. All receptors come from a female donor in good health.

By frequency in the sample, this clonotype is medium-sized. The junction and the germline gene differ at one end; a read error may be behind it. This chain connects TRBV29-1 to TRBJ2-3; no reliable D call. Germline CDR1 SQVTM, CDR2 ANQGSEA. The CDR3 has 13 amino acids. The CDR3 region is CSVEVTQRNTQYF. CDR3 nucleotide sequence: TGCAGCGTGGAAGTGACCCAAAGAAATACGCAGTATTTT.

This clonotype was recorded at least ten times. The chain employs TRBV2 and TRBJ2-7; D might be TRBD2 (5 bases). V lost 8 bases and J 4 bases, leaving 24 bases between the germline ends. Germline values: CDR1 SNHLY, CDR2 FYNNEI. This CDR3 contains 16 residues. The chain's CDR3 is CASSEDATISGYEQYF. CDR3 in DNA: TGTGCCAGCTCCGAAGACGCGACAATATCGGGGTACGAGCAGTACTTC.

This clonotype was counted only a few times. The chain couples TRBV20-1 to TRBJ2-3; D perhaps matches TRBD1 (5 bases). The length of the CDR3 is 13 residues. Trimming took off 6 bases at V and 6 bases at J, with 16 bases between the two ends. Germline V CDR1 and CDR2: DFQATT, SNEGSKA (reference sequence). CDR3 sequence: CSAEGVLPDTQYF. CDR3 DNA sequence: TGCAGTGCGGAAGGGGTTCTTCCTGATACGCAGTATTTT.

This clonotype was counted ten times or more. In DNA, the CDR3 is TGTGCCAGCAGTTTTACAGGGACGGGGCAGTTCTTC. Protein sequence: CASSFTGTGQFF. This sequence joins TRBV28 and TRBJ2-1; possible D gene TRBD1, 6 bases. This CDR3 contains 12 residues. The germline V and J ends were trimmed by 3 bases and 12 bases, with 12 bases remaining between them. CDR1 is MDHEN and CDR2 is SYDVKM in the germline V gene.

This clonotype was seen many times. The chain employs TRBV12-3 or TRBV12-4 and TRBJ2-3, with TRBD2 identical over 8 bases. The CDR3 has 13 amino acids. V was clipped by 10 bases and J by 10 bases; unmatched bases: 13. Written as DNA, the CDR3 is TGTGCCACCTCCCGGGGGGGGGCGGCTTCGCAGTATTTT. This sequence encodes CATSRGGAASQYF.

This clonotype appeared a few times. V usage is TRBV28 and J usage is TRBJ2-1; 14 bases match TRBD2. J gave up 7 bases and V 5 bases, and 4 bases lay outside the gene matches. CDR1 is MDHEN and CDR2 is SYDVKM in the germline V gene. The length of the CDR3 is 15 residues. This chain's CDR3 is CASSPTSGGENEQFF. CDR3 in DNA: TGTGCCAGCAGTCCGACTAGCGGGGGGGAGAATGAGCAGTTCTTC. Full variable domain (remainder filled in from reference TRBV28 and TRBJ2-1): DVKVTQSSRYLVKRTGEKVFLECVQDMDHENMFWYRQDPGLGLRLIYFSYDVKMKEKGDIPEGYSVSREKKERFSLILESASTNQTSMYLCASSPTSGGENEQFFGPGTRLTVL.

This clonotype came up many times. The CDR3 region is CSVLQGTLGYTF. Written as DNA, the CDR3 is TGCAGCGTACTACAGGGTACACTTGGCTACACCTTC. The V call is TRBV29-1, the J call TRBJ1-2; D may be TRBD1 (6 bases). This CDR3 contains 12 residues. Germline V gene data show CDR1 as SQVTM and CDR2 as ANQGSEA. Trimming took off 6 bases at V and 7 bases at J, with 15 bases between the two ends.

There are many counts of this clonotype. The V call is TRBV7-9, the J call TRBJ1-2; 8 bases agree with TRBD1. V dropped 5 bases and J dropped 5; count of bases not matched to a gene: 10. The CDR3 extends over 15 amino acids. CDR1 and CDR2 from the germline V gene are SEHNR and FQNEAQ (reference sequence). The CDR3 here is CASSLPGQGAYGYTF. CDR3 bases: TGTGCCAGCAGCCTCCCGGGGCAGGGGGCTTATGGCTACACCTTC.

This clonotype was found many times. The DNA of the CDR3 is TGTGCCAGCTCACCCGAGACTCCTAGCTCCTACAATGAGCAGTTCTTC. Amino acids: CASSPETPSSYNEQFF. V gene TRBV18 combines with J gene TRBJ2-1; D unresolved. CDR1 is KGHSH, CDR2 LQKENI, per germline. Trimming cost V 3 bases and J 0 bases, with 12 bases left between them. The CDR3 is 16 residues long.

About this clonotype itself: A read error may account for a junction end that differs from germline. The chain carries TRBV27 and TRBJ1-2; a possible D gene is TRBD1 (5 bases). Germline lookup yields CDR1 MNHEY and CDR2 SMNVEV (reference sequence). This CDR3 comprises 13 residues. The DNA for the CDR3 is TGTGCCAGCAGTTACGGGGCCGACTATGGCGACACCTTC. It yields the protein CASSYGADYGDTF.

This clonotype was detected many times. The J gene is TRBJ1-1, the V gene TRBV7-8; no firm D call. Between the trimmed V and J ends, which lost 5 bases and 0 bases, there was a span of 7 bases. CDR1 is SGHVS, CDR2 FQNEAQ, per germline. This CDR3 contains 13 residues. CDR3 in DNA: TGTGCCAGCAGCCCGCTATTGAACACTGAAGCTTTCTTT. Amino acid sequence: CASSPLLNTEAFF.

This clonotype was found many times. V usage is TRBV29-1 and J usage is TRBJ1-1; D uncertain. Germline V lookup: CDR1 SQVTM, CDR2 ANQGSEA. V was pared by 4 bases and J by 2 bases, with 11 bases between. This CDR3 is built from 13 residues. CDR3 bases: TGCAGCGTTGGAAAGGGAATCAACACTGAAGCTTTCTTT. This translates into CSVGKGINTEAFF.

The sample holds many counts of this clonotype. The gene calls are TRBV21-1 and TRBJ1-1. TRBV21-1 is recorded as a pseudogene. The CDR3 is made up of 16 amino acids. The CDR3 reads CASSKGQGTRIPEAFF. CDR3 nucleotides: TGTGCCAGCAGCAAAGGGCAGGGTACGCGAATCCCTGAAGCTTTCTTT.

In this sample, this clonotype turned up many times. This chain joins TRBV2 and TRBJ1-5, with D possibly TRBD1 on 6 matching bases. The CDR3 spans 15 residues. The germline V gene encodes CDR1 SNHLY and CDR2 FYNNEI. V dropped 11 bases and J dropped 5 bases, with 22 bases sitting between them. CDR3 bases: TGTGCCGTACGAAAAGGGGGGGGAGCGTATCAGCCCCAGCATTTT. Translation gives CAVRKGGGAYQPQHF.

This clonotype was seen a few times. A much bigger clone sits one base away, suggesting this may be a read error. J is TRBJ1-5 and V is TRBV29-1, with a possible D match to TRBD1 (5 bases). In germline, CDR1 is SQVTM, CDR2 ANQGSEA. CDR3 size: 13 residues. For the CDR3, the DNA is TGCAGCGTCCGGGACGAAAGCAATCAGGCCCAGCATTTT. It yields the protein CSVRDESNQAQHF.

Remarks on this clonotype: A read error may be the cause here, since a much bigger clone is one base away. The missing conserved phenylalanine or tryptophan at the end of this CDR3 makes a read error likely. The chain links TRBV20-1 to TRBJ2-1, with TRBD2 as a possible D gene (5 bases). V was clipped by 4 bases and J by 3 bases, with 22 bases between them. The CDR3 is made up of 17 amino acids. From germline, CDR1 is DFQATT and CDR2 SNEGSKA (reference sequence). The CDR3 DNA follows: TGCAGTGCTACCCACCCTGTCCCCCGGGGAGACTACAATGAGCAGTTCTCC. Amino acids: CSATHPVPRGDYNEQFS.

The CDR3 here is CAISETGAQDTQYF. The DNA for the CDR3 is TGTGCCATCAGTGAGACAGGGGCCCAAGATACGCAGTATTTT. The V call is TRBV10-3, the J call TRBJ2-3; 7 nucleotides align to TRBD1. This CDR3 has 14 amino acids. CDR1 and CDR2 (germline): ENHRY, SYGVKD. J gave up 5 bases and V 2 bases, and 4 bases lay outside the gene matches.

There are a few counts of this clonotype. V usage is TRBV7-2 and J usage is TRBJ1-1, with D hard to call. The CDR3 sequence is 16 residues long. Looked up from germline, CDR1 is SGHTA and CDR2 is FQGNSA. V lost 2 bases, J lost 1 base, and 14 bases lay in between. Here the CDR3 reads CASSLNGRATNTEAFF. CDR3 in DNA: TGTGCCAGCAGCTTAAATGGTAGGGCTACGAACACTGAAGCTTTCTTT.

This clonotype has just a few counts. J is TRBJ2-1 and V is TRBV5-1; D gene unclear. V lost 0 bases and J lost 10, with 11 bases in between. Germline values: CDR1 SGHRS, CDR2 YFSETQ. The CDR3 sequence is 13 residues long. CDR3 sequence (DNA): TGCGCCAGCAGCTTGGAGGTCACCTTAGAGCAGTTCTTC. Translated: CASSLEVTLEQFF.

This clonotype has at least ten counts. CDR3 sequence reads: CASSLSRALSNQPQHF. Written as DNA, the CDR3 is TGTGCCAGCAGTTTATCGAGGGCGCTTAGCAATCAGCCCCAGCATTTT. This chain connects TRBV27 to TRBJ1-5, with D uncertain. Trimming stripped 0 bases from V and 0 bases from J, with 9 bases between. This CDR3 region has 16 residues. Looked up from germline, CDR1 is MNHEY and CDR2 is SMNVEV (reference sequence).

The rearrangement uses TRBV29-1 and TRBJ2-3; D gene unclear. Germline loops: CDR1 SQVTM, CDR2 ANQGSEA. Trimming cost V 4 bases and J 3 bases, with 5 bases left between them. CDR3 length: 11 residues. The CDR3 is CSVGATDTQYF. The DNA of the CDR3 is TGCAGCGTTGGTGCTACAGATACGCAGTATTTT.

This clonotype appeared many times. The chain carries TRBV7-2 and TRBJ1-2, with D possibly TRBD1 on 5 matching bases. The CDR3 is made up of 14 amino acids. CDR1 and CDR2 from the germline V gene are SGHTA and FQGNSA. V was shortened by 0 bases and J by 6 bases, with 11 bases between the two germline ends. The chain's CDR3 is CASSLAAGVHGYTF. CDR3 DNA: TGTGCCAGCAGCTTAGCGGCGGGGGTTCATGGCTACACCTTC.

Notes on this clonotype: A read error may explain this, as a much larger clone is one base away. The chain employs TRBV5-6 and TRBJ2-2; 8 bases map to TRBD1. V lost 6 bases, J lost 6 bases, and 16 bases stayed unmatched. CDR1 is SGHDT, CDR2 YYEEEE, per germline. CDR3 size: 17 residues. CDR3 residues: CASNLNGQGSWPGELFF. CDR3 DNA: TGTGCCAGCAACTTAAACGGACAGGGCAGTTGGCCCGGGGAGCTGTTTTTT.

This clonotype turned up a few times. The chain has TRBV5-6 and TRBJ2-5; tentatively, D is TRBD1 (5 bases). Germline assignment: CDR1 SGHDT and CDR2 YYEEEE. The V gene lost 6 bases and the J gene lost 2 bases, with 14 bases spanning the gap. The CDR3 has 14 residues. The CDR3 region is CASTQTVQQETQYF. CDR3 bases: TGTGCCAGCACCCAGACAGTCCAACAAGAGACCCAGTACTTC.

The CDR3 DNA sequence: TGTGCCAGCAGCCAAGATGCATTGATCCCTCCCAACTATGGCTACACCTTC. Protein: CASSQDALIPPNYGYTF. The rearrangement uses TRBV3-1 and TRBJ1-2; no clear D. V was pared by 0 bases and J by 2 bases, with 16 bases between. Germline CDR1 and CDR2: LGHDT and YNNKEL (reference sequence). The CDR3 has 17 residues. The full variable domain, completed using reference TRBV3-1 and TRBJ1-2, is DTAVSQTPKYLVTQMGNDKSIKCEQNLGHDTMYWYKQDSKKFLKIMFSYNNKELIINETVPNRFSPKSPDKAHLNLHINSLELGDSAVYFCASSQDALIPPNYGYTFGSGTRLTVV.

This clonotype was detected only a few times. The chain recombines TRBV7-9 with TRBJ2-2; D could derive from TRBD1 or TRBD2 (6 bases each). Trimming left V 5 bases short and J 5 bases short, with 15 bases between. The length of the CDR3 is 15 residues. The V gene's germline CDR1 is SEHNR and CDR2 FQNEAQ (reference sequence). In nucleotides, the CDR3 is TGTGCCAGCAGCCCCGGATGGGGGGCAACCGGGGAGCTGTTTTTT. Protein product: CASSPGWGATGELFF. The entire variable domain, with the rest obtained from reference TRBV7-9 and TRBJ2-2, is as follows: DTGVSQNPRHKITKRGQNVTFRCDPISEHNRLYWYRQTLGQGPEFLTYFQNEAQLEKSRLLSDRFSAERPKGSFSTLEIQRTEQGDSAMYLCASSPGWGATGELFFGEGSRLTVL.

This clonotype has a count of ten or more. The genes are TRBV12-3 or TRBV12-4 and TRBJ2-3; D ambiguous. V shed 9 bases and J shed 4 bases, with 14 bases lying between them. The CDR3 length is 13 residues. DNA for the CDR3: TGTGCCAGTTCAGTTTCGTCCCCAGATACGCAGTATTTT. This translates into CASSVSSPDTQYF.

In its sample, this clonotype was seen many times. The V and J genes are TRBV6-2 or TRBV6-3 and TRBJ2-7; 7 nucleotides agree with TRBD2. CDR1 and CDR2 from the germline V gene are MNHEY and SVGEGT. This CDR3 contains 13 residues. V lost 6 bases, J lost 2 bases, and 4 bases stayed unmatched. The CDR3 loop is CASSRGLAYEQYF. CDR3 nucleotides: TGTGCCAGCAGCCGCGGACTAGCCTACGAGCAGTACTTC.